The TCR beta chain described here comes from a study of blood T cells in healthy people across ages (dated by TCRdb to the mid-2010s). At the level of the whole study: In model experiments, roughly one uniquely barcoded TCR beta cDNA molecule per two T cells was captured by template switching. Using deep sequencing normalized with unique cDNA molecular identifiers, the study measured how TCR beta repertoire diversity changes with age. The donors were divided into four age groups: young (average roughly 15 years), middle-aged (under 40), aged (approximately 59) and long-lived (around 87). For two donors (one aged 18 to 30 and one aged 80 or older), the study analyzed two additional independent replicas of 1 million unique cDNA reads from the same blood draw.

This clonotype was seen only a few times. Its antigen is unknown. No base quality values were provided; no much bigger clone lies one nucleotide off. Results the study describes overall, beyond this receptor: The CMV infection status of donors was not known, potentially confounding age-related changes in expanded clonotypes. Estimates of total diversity from one million sequenced T cells were regarded as lower bounds and underestimates. Since profiling was done on bulk unsorted PBMCs, naive and antigen-experienced compartments could not be conclusively compared. Observed TCR beta diversity per million T cells fell roughly linearly with age, and a significant reduction was already apparent by age around 36. There was a strong correlation between observed TCR beta diversity and the percentage of naive T cells measured by flow cytometry. Compared with the aged group, the long-lived group had more naive CD4+ T cells, fewer expanded clones and increased TCR diversity, suggesting age selection.

The CDR3 holds 14 amino acids from the cysteine to the phenylalanine. Only the CDR3 portion is preserved as DNA: 42 bases, with reading frame beginning at the first base. Taken from the germline V gene, the CDR1 and CDR2 loops are ENHRY and SYGVKD. V sheds 0 bases and J sheds 0 bases, leaving 5 bases between their ends. The library was generated by 5' RACE. Instrument used: Illumina HiSeq 2500. A second PCR of 7 to 11 cycles was performed with a sample-barcoded 5' primer and a J-beta primer mix. A unique molecular identifier was introduced onto each TCR beta cDNA molecule by a template-switch 5' adaptor carrying 12 random nucleotides. At least 3 million CDR3-containing paired-end reads were obtained from each sample. All of the RNA was converted into first-strand cDNA using the Mint cDNA synthesis kit, with a TRBC-specific oligonucleotide serving as the primer. After uracil-DNA glycosylase treatment, a first 18-cycle PCR used universal primers M1SS and BC2_uni_R on all cDNA. The study's processing was this. Normalization of each sample was performed by random selection of 1 million high-quality reads, each carrying a distinct molecular identifier. Instead of being binned into consensus sequences, reads that shared molecular identifiers were thrown out. CDR3 identification, clonotype clustering and error correction used MiTCR with a Q25 quality threshold and the strictest error-elimination algorithm. A nonparametric unseen species model with Euler transformation was used to estimate lower-bound total TCR beta diversity. TCRdb cleaned the public reads at Q25 with fastp, built clones with MiXCR and kept in-frame beta chains. Entries are consolidated by CDR3 protein sequence, retaining the most common genes and DNA. In this record, the V and J calls reflect TCRdb's handling and not the investigators' own analysis. This sample lists 780,000 or so distinct CDR3 sequences; 25% were detected once. The top ten clonotypes cover under 4.5% of the sample.

The roughly 39 donors, aged 6 to 90 years, were systemically healthy Caucasian individuals from Russia. Each donor gave roughly 9 milliliters of peripheral blood, drawn into EDTA-treated Vacutainer tubes. PBMCs were isolated by Ficoll-Paque density-gradient centrifugation, with at least 6.5 million obtained per sample. Total RNA was extracted from PBMCs with Trizol reagent, with at least 6 micrograms obtained per sample. The percentages of naive CD45RAhigh/CD27high T cells were determined by flow cytometry on a PBMC aliquot from every donor. A further study also used this sample, focusing on T cells of mothers and their children. The second study reports: The donors were nine systemically healthy Caucasian individuals, made up of three mothers and their six children. cDNA synthesis used all of the extracted RNA, with 1.5 ug of RNA in each 15 ul reaction. In the second PCR, sample barcodes and 2-4 random nucleotides were introduced via the M1S primer. Each mother yielded over 8.5 million TCR beta CDR3 reads and each child 2.5 million to 3 million reads. TCR recombination output is similarly shaped by thymic selection in related and unrelated pairs, with a minor effect exerted by inherited differences. Normalized repertoire overlap was always found to be slightly, but never significantly, higher in related mother-child pairs than in unrelated mother-child pairs. With a sensitivity of approximately 100 clones per million clonotypes, no persistent microchimeric T cell clones were detected. In the study, deep NGS was used to compare the TCR beta repertoires of mothers and children, and features distinguishing related mother-child pairs from unrelated individuals were sought. The mean age was 40 +/- 4 years for the mothers and 11 +/- 4 years for the children. After adapter ligation was performed with NEBNext reagents, the libraries were sequenced on an Illumina HiSeq 2000 with 100+100 nt paired-end reads. To avoid cross-contamination, the mother libraries and the child libraries were prepared a month apart and sequenced in separate runs. Between roughly 500,000 and 2,300,000 distinct TCR beta clonotypes were identified per donor. Naive TCR beta clonotypes were estimated from low-frequency clonotypes matched to each donor's FACS-determined naive share, without sorting.

This clonotype originated in a boy aged 5-17 years in good health. The chain is assembled from TRBV10-3 and TRBJ1-1, with no confidently assigned D gene. The specimen sequenced was blood. The DNA reads TGTGCCATCAGTGAGTCGACACTGAACACTGAAGCTTTCTTT. It specifies CAISESTLNTEAFF.